This T cell receptor beta chain appears in the sequencing data of a study of identical twins. In regard to this clonotype: Its antigen is still unknown.

Study results and caveats: The presence of invariant MAIT and iNKT cells could partly confound analyses of zero-insertion sequences. Those out-of-frame alpha sequences shared by twins showed an excess of low generation probability.

With V trimmed by 5 bases and J by 3 bases, 5 bases remained unmatched. The CDR3 has 16 residues. The germline gives CDR1 MNHNS, CDR2 SASEGT. The donors were all healthy and Caucasian. Each CDR3 protein is one row after TCRdb ran MiXCR on the 5' RACE reads. The sample carries fewer than 650,000 distinct CDR3 sequences, 7.5% to 10% recorded once. These data also formed part of another study, on yellow fever vaccine responses in identical twins. That study adds: Twins' vaccine T cell responses were reported to seem partly convergent and partly personalized.

Material: PBMCs. The chain couples TRBV6-1 to TRBJ2-3; 13 positions match TRBD2. The sequence was obtained from a woman between 18 and 30 years old in good health. CDR3 in amino acids: CASSRTSGSGTDTQYF. CDR3 DNA sequence: TGTGCCAGCAGTCGGACTAGCGGGAGTGGGACAGATACGCAGTATTTT.